By sample share, the clone carrying this TCR beta chain is medium-sized. The sorted Tregs were CD4+CD25+CD127-/low cells. Amplification of TRBV12-4/TRBJ1-2 clonotypes used adaptor-ligated barcode primers. Via MiXCR, TCRdb re-called the multiplex PCR reads, giving one row per CDR3 protein. The table includes around 560 distinct CDR3 sequences, more than 15% detected once. This CDR3 is 12 amino acids long. V was clipped by 1 base and J by 7 bases, with 7 bases between them. The TCR comes from a female donor with breast cancer. J is TRBJ1-2 and V is TRBV12-3 or TRBV12-4; D is unclear. Material: tumor-infiltrating Tregs sorted from the breast tumor. The CDR3 region is CASSLDSSGYTF. In DNA, the CDR3 is TGTGCCAGCAGTTTAGACAGTTCTGGCTACACCTTC.